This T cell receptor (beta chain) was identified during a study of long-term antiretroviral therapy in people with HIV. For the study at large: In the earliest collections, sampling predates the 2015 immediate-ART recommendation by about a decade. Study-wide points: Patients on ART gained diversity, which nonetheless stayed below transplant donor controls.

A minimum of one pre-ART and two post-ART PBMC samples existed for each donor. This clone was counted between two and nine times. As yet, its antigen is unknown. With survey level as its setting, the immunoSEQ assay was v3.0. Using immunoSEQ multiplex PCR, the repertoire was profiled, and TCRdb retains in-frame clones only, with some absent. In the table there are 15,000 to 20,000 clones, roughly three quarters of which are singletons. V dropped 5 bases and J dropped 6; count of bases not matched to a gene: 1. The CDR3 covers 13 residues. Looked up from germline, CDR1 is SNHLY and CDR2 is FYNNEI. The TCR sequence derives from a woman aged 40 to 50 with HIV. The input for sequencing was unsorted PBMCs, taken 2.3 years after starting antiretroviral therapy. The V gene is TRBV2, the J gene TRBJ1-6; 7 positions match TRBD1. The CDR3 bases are TGTGCCAGCAGTCGACAGGGTAATTCACCCCTCCACTTT. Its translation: CASSRQGNSPLHF.